What follows are 20 T cell receptor beta chains derived from one specimen sequenced in a study of radiation and T cells in renal cell carcinoma. Some clones are missing from TCRdb's copy, which holds only in-frame ones; the method was immunoSEQ multiplex PCR. The top ten clones hold 25% to 40% of a sample with over 30,000 clones, approximately 81% of them seen once. The sample's time point: blood 4 weeks post-SBRT, at nephrectomy. Treatment given: 15 Gy SBRT to primary tumor, nephrectomy 4 weeks later. The source material was blood, sampled from a patient whose treatment included radiotherapy and nephrectomy. These receptors all come from a man aged 60 to 75 with renal cell carcinoma.

This clone was found once. The CDR3 DNA follows: TGCGCCAGCAGCCAAGAACTAGGAGATACGCAGTATTTT. This sequence encodes CASSQELGDTQYF. The chain has TRBV4-3 and TRBJ2-3; D might be TRBD2 (5 bases). The CDR3 spans 13 residues. The germline V gene encodes CDR1 LGHNA and CDR2 YSLEER. Trimming took off 0 bases at V and 5 bases at J, with 6 bases between the two ends.

The chain couples TRBV6-5 to TRBJ2-7; TRBD2 aligns across 9 bases. The junction had 6 bases not matched to a gene; V was cut back by 2 bases and J by 4 bases. In germline, CDR1 is MNHEY, CDR2 SVGAGI. The CDR3 sequence is 15 residues long. The CDR3 region is CASSYGGGRDYEQYF. The DNA for the CDR3 is TGTGCCAGCAGTTACGGGGGCGGGAGGGATTACGAGCAGTACTTC.

In this sample, this clone turned up a few times. The chain has TRBV29-1 and TRBJ2-5; possible D gene TRBD1, 7 bases. Trimming pared 7 bases from V and 5 bases from J, leaving 20 bases between. The CDR3 loop spans 14 amino acids. From germline, CDR1 is SQVTM and CDR2 ANQGSEA. CDR3 loop: CSATDRAGWETQYF. The CDR3 DNA reads as TGCAGCGCGACAGACAGGGCGGGGTGGGAGACCCAGTACTTC.

This clone has a single count. This chain joins TRBV18 and TRBJ1-1, with D uncertain. This CDR3 comprises 13 residues. Looked up from germline, CDR1 is KGHSH and CDR2 is LQKENI. V gave up 3 bases and J gave up 0 bases, with 5 bases separating them. The DNA for the CDR3 is TGTGCCAGCTCACCTGTCCTGAACACTGAAGCTTTCTTT. The encoded protein is CASSPVLNTEAFF.

This rearrangement joins TRBV5-1 to TRBJ2-1, with 11 bases aligning to TRBD1. The CDR3 is 13 residues long. After removal of 5 bases from V and 15 bases from J, the junction contained 10 bases not matched to a gene. Germline V CDR1 and CDR2: SGHRS, YFSETQ. CDR3 loop: CASRWDRGASGFF. CDR3 DNA: TGCGCCAGCAGATGGGACAGGGGGGCCTCCGGGTTCTTC.

The genes are TRBV9 and TRBJ2-1; D is perhaps TRBD1 or TRBD2 (6 bases each). Germline loops: CDR1 SGDLS, CDR2 YYNGEE. Trimming left V 4 bases short and J 5 bases short, with 22 bases between. The CDR3 has 17 amino acids. The CDR3 reads CASSPGDGYAGNNEQFF. The CDR3 DNA follows: TGTGCCAGCAGCCCAGGGGATGGGTACGCGGGAAACAATGAGCAGTTCTTC.

The rearrangement uses TRBV2 and TRBJ1-6; 7 bases match TRBD1. V lost 6 bases to trimming and J lost 7 bases; unmatched junction nucleotides: 12. In germline, CDR1 is SNHLY, CDR2 FYNNEI. CDR3 length: 16 residues. CDR3 residues: CASRGLKQGWNSPLHF. The CDR3, as DNA: TGTGCCAGCAGGGGTCTTAAACAGGGGTGGAATTCACCCCTCCACTTT.

This chain joins TRBV7-2 and TRBJ2-7; D remains unclear. Trimming took 1 base from V and 6 from J, leaving 4 bases between them. The CDR3 length is 11 residues. From germline, CDR1 is SGHTA and CDR2 FQGNSA. CDR3 region: CASSLVGEQYF. The CDR3, as DNA: TGTGCCAGCAGCTTAGTCGGCGAGCAGTACTTC.

The chain links TRBV5-1 to TRBJ2-2; D may be TRBD1 or TRBD2 (5 bases each). V lost 4 bases, J lost 5 bases, and 15 bases lay in between. Germline V gene lookup returns CDR1 SGHRS and CDR2 YFSETQ. The CDR3 runs 15 residues. In nucleotides, the CDR3 is TGCGCCAGCAGCCCGGTGGGACGAGAAACCGGGGAGCTGTTTTTT. This sequence encodes CASSPVGRETGELFF.

V gene TRBV11-2 combines with J gene TRBJ2-4; the match to TRBD2 covers 10 bases. CDR3 length: 15 amino acids. Unmatched junction bases numbered 8, after V lost 5 bases and J lost 7 bases. CDR1 is SGHAT, CDR2 FQNNGV, per germline. In DNA form, the CDR3 reads TGTGCCAGCAGCCCCGTAGCGGGAGGTCCGAACATTCAGTACTTC. This codes for CASSPVAGGPNIQYF.

This sequence joins TRBV7-3 and TRBJ2-2; the match to TRBD1 covers 9 bases. Germline lookup yields CDR1 SGHTA and CDR2 FQGTGA. The CDR3 is 17 residues long. V lost 1 base, J lost 4 bases, and 7 bases stayed unmatched. The CDR3 bases are TGTGCCAGCAGCTTAAGCGGGATGGGACAGGGCACCGGGGAGCTGTTTTTT. As protein: CASSLSGMGQGTGELFF.

A word on this clone: Additional DNA sequences in this sample encode the identical CDR3. This chain joins TRBV27 and TRBJ2-1; the match to TRBD1 covers 8 bases. Germline assignment: CDR1 MNHEY and CDR2 SMNVEV (reference sequence). The CDR3 runs 14 residues. Losses at the gene ends were 4 bases for V and 6 bases for J; bases not matched to a gene: 5. The CDR3 DNA is TGTGCCAGCAGTTCCGGGACAGGTCTCAATGAGCAGTTCTTC. Translating gives CASSSGTGLNEQFF.

This clone was observed a single time. The CDR3 DNA reads TGTGCCAGCTCACCTTCAACAGGGCTCTCCGCCTACGAGCAGTACTTC. Protein product: CASSPSTGLSAYEQYF. This chain connects TRBV18 to TRBJ2-7, with D perhaps TRBD1 (6 bases). Germline values: CDR1 KGHSH, CDR2 LQKENI. The CDR3 has 16 amino acids. V gave up 3 bases and J gave up 2 bases, with 17 bases separating them.

The chain employs TRBV5-4 and TRBJ2-1; D uncertain. Per the germline V gene, CDR1 is SGHNT and CDR2 is YYREEE (reference sequence). The V gene lost 0 bases and the J gene lost 7 bases, with 14 bases spanning the gap. The CDR3 consists of 15 residues. CDR3 coding DNA: TGTGCCAGCAGCTTGGCGGTAGGTTTGAGTAATGAGCAGTTCTTC. Its protein product is CASSLAVGLSNEQFF.

V and J are TRBV15 and TRBJ2-2; TRBD2 might be the D (6 bases). The CDR3 totals 13 residues. V lost 8 bases and J 1 base, leaving 8 bases between the germline ends. From germline, CDR1 is LNHNV and CDR2 YYDKDF (reference sequence). In DNA form, the CDR3 reads TGTGCCACCGGGACTCGGAACACCGGGGAGCTGTTTTTT. The encoded protein is CATGTRNTGELFF. Variable domain in full (rest from reference TRBV15 and TRBJ2-2): DAMVIQNPRYQVTQFGKPVTLSCSQTLNHNVMYWYQQKSSQAPKLLFHYYDKDFNNEADTPDNFQSRRPNTSFCFLDIRSPGLGDTAMYLCATGTRNTGELFFGEGSRLTVL.

This clone was seen only a few times. The gene calls are TRBV6-1 and TRBJ2-3; 9 bases map to TRBD1. The J segment lost 4 bases and the V segment lost 6 bases, leaving 8 bases of the junction unmatched. This CDR3 is built from 15 residues. CDR1 is MNHNS and CDR2 is SASEGT in the germline V gene. CDR3 sequence (DNA): TGTGCCAGCAGGGGAGGGACAGGGTCGGCAGATACGCAGTATTTT. It is translated as CASRGGTGSADTQYF.

This rearrangement joins TRBV19 to TRBJ2-7; 7 nucleotides align to TRBD2. The V segment lost 3 bases and the J segment 0 bases; nucleotides outside the gene matches: 5. From germline, CDR1 is LNHDA and CDR2 SQIVND (reference sequence). CDR3 length equals 15 residues. CDR3 amino acids: CASSILAGSSYEQYF. The CDR3 DNA is TGTGCCAGTAGTATCTTAGCGGGTAGCTCCTACGAGCAGTACTTC.

The V call is TRBV11-2, the J call TRBJ2-2; weak D call: TRBD2 (6 bases). Germline V gene lookup returns CDR1 SGHAT and CDR2 FQNNGV. This CDR3 is built from 16 residues. The V gene lost 5 bases and the J gene lost 7 bases, with 20 bases spanning the gap. CDR3 nucleotides: TGTGCCAGCAGCCGAGAGGAGGGATGGCGGGGCGGGGAGCTGTTTTTT. Encoded protein: CASSREEGWRGGELFF.

The rearrangement links TRBV6-5 to TRBJ2-5, with D possibly being TRBD1 or TRBD2 (5 bases each). V gave up 0 bases and J gave up 3 bases, with 11 bases separating them. This CDR3 comprises 15 residues. The germline CDR1 and CDR2 sequences are MNHEY and SVGAGI. In nucleotides, the CDR3 is TGTGCCAGCAGTTACTCGGGGGTTGAAGAAGAGACCCAGTACTTC. This translates into CASSYSGVEEETQYF.

The chain joins TRBV9 to TRBJ2-3; 7 positions match TRBD2. V lost 0 bases, J lost 5 bases, and 6 bases stayed unmatched. The CDR3 consists of 15 residues. Looked up from germline, CDR1 is SGDLS and CDR2 is YYNGEE. The CDR3: CASSVEAGEGDTQYF. In nucleotides, the CDR3 is TGTGCCAGCAGCGTAGAGGCGGGAGAGGGAGATACGCAGTATTTT. Full variable domain (outside the CDR3, taken from reference TRBV9 and TRBJ2-3): DSGVTQTPKHLITATGQRVTLRCSPRSGDLSVYWYQQSLDQGLQFLIQYYNGEERAKGNILERFSAQQFPDLHSELNLSSLELGDSALYFCASSVEAGEGDTQYFGPGTRLTVL.